This section outlines one T cell receptor (beta chain) sequence together with its context. The target of this receptor is not known. Qualities for individual bases were not recorded, and no much larger clone is one base off. The immunoSEQ Assay, a bias-controlled multiplex PCR, was used to amplify TCRbeta CDR3 regions from genomic DNA. The original pipeline was this. The number of nucleated cells in each sample was estimated by amplification of reference gene primers within the assay. Sequence reads were collapsed and filtered to measure the absolute abundance of every unique TCRbeta CDR3 rearrangement. For each sample, productive Simpson clonality was calculated as the square root of Simpson's diversity index over productive rearrangements. Entries here come from immuneACCESS through TCRdb and include only in-frame sequences with V and J called. Some clones fail to appear in such tables; in the studies checked, an unresolved V gene covers under half of the shortfall, and the cause of the remainder is unknown. The V and J calls and clone size were taken over from that table, and D and trimming were inferred from the DNA. This sample is represented by roughly 74,000 clones; approximately 91% of them were singletons. Around 2.8% of the sample comes from the top ten.

Reading the germline V gene gives CDR1 MNHEY and CDR2 SVGAGI. V loses 6 bases of germline sequence and J loses 7 bases, and the interval between the two ends is 16 bases. The CDR3 runs 13 residues from the cysteine to the phenylalanine. Just CDR3 DNA is preserved here, 39 bases in frame from base 1. This specimen belongs to a study of blood T cell repertoires in COVID-19 (dated by TCRdb to about 2020). With respect to the entire study: Samples covering the acute and convalescent phases of COVID-19 were provided by collaborators in the United States, Italy and Spain. The prospective study material was composed of cDNA or gDNA derived from T cells, B-cell-depleted T cells, or PBMCs. Subjects who had been exposed to COVID-19, were actively infected with it, or had recovered from it provided the deeply sampled blood TCRbeta repertoires that made up the dataset. The repertoires were made available in a free public database intended to serve as a resource for research on the immune response to SARS-CoV-2. Samples were obtained from the ongoing ImmuneRACE study (first 160 participants) and from about 1,300 subjects provided by 6 global collaborators. A de-identified subject ID, COVID-19 status, age in years and sex were almost always included in the sample metadata. Where available, HLA class I and class II types were obtained from metadata supplied by the sample provider rather than from assay-based typing. General conclusions and limits of the study: The quantity of clinical and demographic metadata differed by source and by participant and was supplied without curation.

Each collaborating institution followed its own protocols to collect whole blood in K2EDTA tubes. For TCRbeta analysis, collaborator samples were shipped as frozen whole blood, as isolated PBMCs, or as DNA extracted from either sample type. In this chain, TRBV6-5 is recombined with TRBJ2-7, with no D gene named confidently. Sequenced material: peripheral blood. The TCR comes from a man between 65 and 85 years old with active or convalescent COVID-19. CDR3 protein: CASRPQALGEQYF. The nucleotides read TGTGCCAGCAGGCCTCAAGCCCTTGGTGAGCAGTACTTC.